The clone carrying this TCR beta chain was seen repeatedly, ten times or more. Its cognate antigen is unknown. This entry is derived from a study of T cell repertoires in cytomegalovirus infection. TCRdb reanalysed the reads using MiXCR and keeps one entry per CDR3 protein. The table lists around 710,000 distinct CDR3 sequences, 25% to 35% of them singletons. The CDR3 has 14 amino acids. The V and J ends lost 3 bases and 5 bases, in that order; junction bases with no gene match: 5. Germline CDR1 is SGHVS and CDR2 is FQNEAQ. The receptor was derived from a human donor in good health (CMV status not recorded). Some clones in this sample may be carry-over from other donors' samples. The chain couples TRBV7-8 to TRBJ2-5; 8 bases are shared with TRBD1. The sample was cultured CD8+ T cells from PBMCs, taken from culture after CMV antigen stimulation. The CDR3 bases are TGTGCCAGCAGCTTTGACAGGGGTATGGAGACCCAGTACTTC. This translates into CASSFDRGMETQYF.